One and the same sample provided the 5 T cell receptor beta chains below, sequenced in a study of T cells in Graves' hyperthyroidism and ophthalmopathy (dated by TCRdb to the late 2010s). Receptors were amplified or captured by multiplex PCR. Sequencing relied on an Illumina HiSeq 2000. Amplification of TCR beta CDR3 regions was carried out from RNA transcripts. The first round of RT-PCR for the TCR CDR3 was performed with the HTBI primer set and the Qiagen OneStep RT-PCR kit. TCRdb applied fastp at Q25 and MiXCR to the public reads, then kept only in-frame beta chains. For every CDR3 protein sequence, its rows merge into one entry that carries the most common genes and DNA. In this sample the table shows 450,000 to 700,000 distinct CDR3 sequences, about half of which occur a single time. Jointly, the top ten make up over 15% of the sample. Sequencing was carried out using peripheral blood or thyroid tissue (not recorded which). These receptors were obtained from an adult woman with Graves' disease, either hyperthyroidism or ophthalmopathy (not recorded which).

The J gene is TRBJ1-5, the V gene TRBV11-2, with D uncertain. Between the trimmed V and J ends, which lost 5 bases and 3 bases, there was a span of 20 bases. Germline CDR1 reads SGHAT; CDR2 reads FQNNGV. This CDR3 spans 17 amino acids. This chain's CDR3 is CASSLGLARKANQPQHF. CDR3 bases: TGTGCCAGCAGCCTAGGCCTCGCCCGGAAGGCCAATCAGCCCCAGCATTTT.

V is TRBV6-1 and J is TRBJ2-7, with 8 bases aligning to TRBD1. CDR3 size: 15 residues. Germline CDR1 MNHNS, CDR2 SASEGT. J was trimmed by 0 bases and V by 1 base; bases with no gene match: 2. The CDR3 spells CASSEVQGASYEQYF. CDR3 nucleotides: TGTGCCAGCAGTGAAGTGCAGGGGGCCTCCTACGAGCAGTACTTC.

The rearrangement joins TRBV7-8 to TRBJ2-7; 10 bases are a match to TRBD1. Germline CDR1 and CDR2: SGHVS and FQNEAQ. After removal of 5 bases from V and 7 bases from J, the junction contained 8 bases not matched to a gene. The CDR3 runs to 14 residues. For the CDR3, the DNA is TGTGCCAGCAGCACCCGGACAGGGGGGCCGGAGCAGTACTTC. Amino acids: CASSTRTGGPEQYF. Using reference TRBV7-8 and TRBJ2-7 for the parts outside the CDR3, the full variable domain is GAGVSQSPRYKVAKRGQDVALRCDPISGHVSLFWYQQALGQGPEFLTYFQNEAQLDKSGLPSDRFFAERPEGSVSTLKIQRTQQEDSAVYLCASSTRTGGPEQYFGPGTRLTVT.

Of note for this clonotype: Just one base apart from a much larger clone, this may be a read error. The CDR3 DNA reads TGCGCCAGCAGCCCTTACCTCACTAGCAATCAGCCCCAGCATTTT. As protein: CASSPYLTSNQPQHF. The chain is built from TRBV4-1 and TRBJ1-5; no clear D. The CDR3 extends over 15 amino acids. V lost 4 bases to trimming and J lost 0 bases, with 10 bases between them. The germline V gene encodes CDR1 MGHRA and CDR2 YSYEKL.

This clonotype was detected ten times or more. The chain is built from TRBV4-1 and TRBJ1-3; TRBD1 might be the D (6 bases). The CDR3 contains 16 residues. Germline V gives CDR1 MGHRA, CDR2 YSYEKL. V lost 5 bases and J lost 0, with 14 bases in between. CDR3 DNA sequence: TGCGCCAGCAGCACGGGACATGGAAGCTCTGGAAACACCATATATTTT. As protein: CASSTGHGSSGNTIYF.